Listed below are T cell receptor beta chains from one sample, sequenced in a study of cytomegalovirus exposure and HLA in healthy donors. Profiling relied on immunoSEQ multiplex PCR, and the TCRdb table lists in-frame clones only, not all of them. The table records some 130,000 clones, about 74% of them present only once. The specimen sequenced was PBMCs. These receptors were collected from a male donor in good health and CMV-seronegative. The CDR3 runs from the conserved cysteine through the conserved F or W. The D gene is left open where the match is weak. The size of a clone is reported for some rows only, either as once, few or many, or as a class for expanded clones.

v_gene	d_gene	j_gene	abundance	CDR3aa	CDR3nt
TRBV7-9	-	TRBJ1-2	-	CASSPRDNYGYTF	TGTGCCAGCAGCCCCCGGGATAACTATGGCTACACCTTC
TRBV21-1	-	TRBJ2-5	-	CASSNVKETQYF	TGTGCCAGCAGCAATGTCAAAGAGACCCAGTACTTC
TRBV28	-	TRBJ1-4	-	CASSTGVATNEKLFF	TGTGCCAGCAGTACGGGAGTCGCAACTAATGAAAAACTGTTTTTT
TRBV19	TRBD1	TRBJ1-1	-	CASSMPGQVMNTEAFF	TGTGCCAGTAGTATGCCGGGACAGGTAATGAACACTGAAGCTTTCTTT
TRBV2	TRBD1	TRBJ2-7	once	CASSDSLVDRTLYYEQYF	TGTGCCAGCAGTGATAGTCTCGTGGACAGGACTTTATACTACGAGCAGTACTTC
TRBV6-5	-	TRBJ1-4	-	CASSYATSATNEKLFF	TGTGCCAGCAGTTATGCGACTTCGGCAACTAATGAAAAACTGTTTTTT
TRBV10-3	-	TRBJ2-7	-	CAISESTDEQYF	TGTGCCATCAGTGAGTCCACGGACGAGCAGTACTTC
TRBV9	-	TRBJ1-1	-	CASSVDRNTEAFF	TGTGCCAGCAGCGTAGACAGAAACACTGAAGCTTTCTTT
TRBV19	TRBD1	TRBJ2-5	-	CASSRQGARVQETQYF	TGTGCCAGTAGTAGACAGGGGGCTCGAGTCCAGGAGACCCAGTACTTC
TRBV7-3	-	TRBJ2-1	once	CASSLVGGVVVNEQFF	TGTGCCAGCAGCTTAGTTGGAGGGGTCGTAGTAAATGAGCAGTTCTTC
TRBV19	-	TRBJ1-2	-	CASSIAQNYGYTF	TGTGCCAGTAGTATAGCCCAGAACTATGGCTACACCTTC
TRBV19	TRBD1	TRBJ2-1	-	CASRDPHRGSYNEQFF	TGTGCCAGTAGGGACCCTCACAGGGGTTCCTACAATGAGCAGTTCTTC
TRBV5-1	TRBD2	TRBJ2-4	-	CASSSGLAGVENIQYF	TGCGCCAGCAGCTCGGGACTAGCGGGGGTCGAAAACATTCAGTACTTC
TRBV28	TRBD2	TRBJ2-3	few	CASSRSSAGGTDTQYF	TGTGCCAGCAGTAGGTCGTCAGCGGGGGGCACAGATACGCAGTATTTT
TRBV6-6	-	TRBJ1-4	few	CASNVRGATNEKLFF	TGTGCCAGCAACGTCCGGGGAGCAACTAATGAAAAACTGTTTTTT
TRBV19	TRBD1	TRBJ1-1	-	CASSSGQGLVTEAFF	TGTGCCAGTAGTTCTGGACAGGGTTTAGTCACTGAAGCTTTCTTT
TRBV29-1	-	TRBJ1-1	-	CSVEGGNDEAFF	TGCAGCGTTGAAGGGGGCAATGATGAAGCTTTCTTT
TRBV6-5	TRBD1	TRBJ2-2	-	CASMDRSNTGELFF	TGTGCCAGCATGGACAGGTCGAACACCGGGGAGCTGTTTTTT
TRBV5-4	-	TRBJ2-2	-	CASSLGGGGAGELFF	TGTGCCAGCAGCTTGGGAGGAGGGGGGGCCGGGGAGCTGTTTTTT
TRBV11-3	-	TRBJ2-6	-	CASSPTNVGANVLTF	TGTGCCAGCAGCCCAACTAACGTCGGGGCCAACGTCCTGACTTTC
TRBV28	TRBD2	TRBJ2-4	-	CASRSWGSGGKNIQYF	TGTGCCAGCAGATCATGGGGTAGCGGGGGTAAAAACATTCAGTACTTC
TRBV19	TRBD2	TRBJ2-2	once	CASNPSGGNTGELFF	TGTGCCAGTAACCCTAGCGGGGGGAACACCGGGGAGCTGTTTTTT
TRBV6-6	-	TRBJ1-5	-	CASALSGFQPQHF	TGTGCCAGCGCCTTGTCGGGATTCCAGCCCCAGCATTTT
TRBV29-1	TRBD2	TRBJ2-5	few	CSVEGLAGGPGETQYF	TGCAGCGTTGAAGGACTAGCGGGAGGGCCAGGAGAGACCCAGTACTTC
TRBV18	-	TRBJ2-6	-	CASSPPPSGANVLTF	TGTGCCAGCTCACCACCCCCGTCTGGGGCCAACGTCCTGACTTTC
TRBV19	-	TRBJ1-3	-	CASSTEQISDTIYF	TGTGCCAGTAGTACTGAACAGATTTCGGACACCATATATTTT
TRBV7-9	TRBD1	TRBJ2-7	-	CSSSNAISTGSASHEQYF	TGTTCCAGCAGCAATGCCATTTCGACAGGGTCGGCTTCCCACGAGCAGTACTTC
TRBV15	TRBD1	TRBJ1-4	-	CATSREGTATNEKLFF	TGTGCCACCAGCAGAGAAGGGACAGCAACTAATGAAAAACTGTTTTTT
TRBV30	TRBD2	TRBJ2-1	once	CAWAETSVYNEQFF	TGTGCCTGGGCGGAGACTAGCGTGTACAATGAGCAGTTCTTC
TRBV28	TRBD2	TRBJ2-1	-	CASSLLTSGSDNEQFF	TGTGCCAGCAGTCTTCTTACTAGCGGCTCTGACAATGAGCAGTTCTTC
TRBV4-2	-	TRBJ2-7	-	CASSQDYGGLSSYEQYF	TGTGCCAGCAGCCAAGATTACGGGGGGCTATCGTCCTACGAGCAGTACTTC
TRBV2	-	TRBJ2-1	-	CASKKGAQGGNEQFF	TGTGCCAGCAAAAAGGGGGCGCAGGGGGGAAATGAGCAGTTCTTC
TRBV6-1	TRBD2	TRBJ2-3	-	CASRRGDYSDTQYF	TGTGCCAGCAGGCGGGGGGACTATTCAGATACGCAGTATTTT
TRBV4-3	-	TRBJ1-2	-	CASSQDLIRYGYTF	TGCGCCAGCAGCCAAGATTTAATCCGCTATGGCTACACCTTC
TRBV27	TRBD1	TRBJ2-4	once	CASSWTGQGKNIQYF	TGTGCCAGCAGTTGGACAGGGCAGGGTAAAAACATTCAGTACTTC
TRBV7-3	-	TRBJ2-2	-	CASSLDGHPNTGELFF	TGTGCCAGCAGCCTGGACGGACACCCGAACACCGGGGAGCTGTTTTTT
TRBV19	-	TRBJ2-1	-	CASSIADTRTRSYNEQFF	TGTGCCAGTAGTATCGCGGACACCCGAACCAGGTCGTACAATGAGCAGTTCTTC
TRBV9	TRBD2	TRBJ2-7	once	CASSLRAGGAYEQYF	TGTGCCAGCAGCCTTCGTGCGGGGGGGGCCTACGAGCAGTACTTC
TRBV29-1	-	TRBJ2-3	-	CSVAWRGSTDTQYF	TGCAGCGTTGCCTGGCGGGGAAGCACAGATACGCAGTATTTT
TRBV18	-	TRBJ1-5	-	CASSLPGRSNQPQHF	TGTGCCAGCTCCCTTCCCGGGAGAAGCAATCAGCCCCAGCATTTT
TRBV7-3	-	TRBJ2-2	-	CASSPRQDLTGELFF	TGTGCCAGCAGCCCCCGACAGGACCTCACCGGGGAGCTGTTTTTT
TRBV2	-	TRBJ1-1	few	CASSDPRTEAFF	TGTGCCAGCAGTGATCCCCGGACTGAAGCTTTCTTT
TRBV19	-	TRBJ1-5	few	CASSIGTASNQPQHF	TGTGCCAGTAGTATAGGGACAGCTAGCAATCAGCCCCAGCATTTT
TRBV7-9	TRBD2	TRBJ2-5	-	CASSLEGGSGRETQYF	TGTGCCAGCAGCCTTGAGGGCGGGAGCGGGCGGGAGACCCAGTACTTC
TRBV6-5	TRBD1	TRBJ2-1	-	CASRAGTGSNEQFF	TGTGCCAGCAGGGCCGGGACAGGGTCGAATGAGCAGTTCTTC
TRBV20-1	TRBD2	TRBJ2-7	-	CSALAGVRGYF	TGCAGTGCTCTAGCGGGAGTGCGGGGGTACTTC
TRBV9	TRBD1	TRBJ2-3	-	CASTTSGQAADTQYF	TGTGCCAGCACGACCTCCGGACAGGCCGCAGATACGCAGTATTTT
TRBV6-5	-	TRBJ2-3	-	CASSLGQPDTQYF	TGTGCCAGCAGTCTTGGACAGCCAGATACGCAGTATTTT
TRBV7-3	-	TRBJ2-1	few	CASSPPGGRRDNEQFF	TGTGCCAGCAGCCCCCCCGGGGGGCGTAGAGACAATGAGCAGTTCTTC
TRBV7-2	TRBD2	TRBJ2-3	-	CASSLPGLAGDTQYF	TGTGCCAGCAGCTTACCGGGACTAGCGGGAGATACGCAGTATTTT
TRBV7-6	TRBD1	TRBJ2-2	-	CASSPGQGNTGELFF	TGTGCCAGCAGCCCGGGACAGGGAAACACCGGGGAGCTGTTTTTT
TRBV5-8	-	TRBJ2-3	few	CASSLTGDSTDTQYF	TGTGCCAGCAGCTTAACGGGAGACAGCACAGATACGCAGTATTTT
TRBV6-5	-	TRBJ1-6	-	CASRADTGYNSPLHF	TGTGCCAGCAGGGCCGATACAGGGTACAATTCACCCCTCCACTTT
TRBV5-1	-	TRBJ2-4	once	CASKPEGVLAKNIQYF	TGCGCCAGCAAACCCGAGGGGGTCTTGGCCAAAAACATTCAGTACTTC
TRBV28	TRBD1	TRBJ2-7	-	CASSLAVVGQVPRTVVEQYF	TGTGCCAGCAGTTTAGCGGTGGTGGGACAGGTACCCAGAACGGTAGTCGAGCAGTACTTC
TRBV5-5	TRBD1	TRBJ2-1	-	CASSLRDTQGASYNEQFF	TGTGCCAGCAGCTTGCGTGACACCCAGGGGGCTTCCTACAATGAGCAGTTCTTC
TRBV6-1	-	TRBJ1-5	-	CASKVGIASDQPQHF	TGTGCCAGCAAGGTAGGAATAGCAAGCGATCAGCCCCAGCATTTT
TRBV4-3	TRBD1	TRBJ2-7	-	CASSHGQESSYEQYF	TGCGCCAGCAGCCATGGACAGGAGAGCTCCTACGAGCAGTACTTC
TRBV5-1	TRBD1	TRBJ1-4	-	CASSLGGQFNEKLFF	TGCGCCAGCAGCTTGGGGGGACAGTTTAATGAAAAACTGTTTTTT
TRBV7-8	TRBD2	TRBJ2-7	-	CASSPLMTLAGGSYF	TGTGCCAGCAGCCCCCTAATGACTCTAGCGGGCGGATCGTACTTC